This section outlines one T cell receptor (beta chain) sequence together with its context. Its matching antigen is unknown. Per sample, a minimum of 7 million PBMCs were isolated. The sample belongs to a study of blood T cells in healthy people across ages. Whole-study findings and limits: A roughly linear age-dependent decrease characterized TCR beta diversity per million T cells.

Sample-barcoded 5' priming and a J-beta primer mix drove a second PCR of about 6 to 12 cycles. MiXCR was run by TCRdb on the 5' RACE reads, yielding one entry per CDR3 protein. The table lists 1,300,000 or so distinct CDR3 sequences, around 59% of them singletons. The CDR3 runs 14 residues. With 0 bases removed from V and 13 bases from J, the gap between germline ends came to 19 bases. From germline, CDR1 is DFQATT and CDR2 SNEGSKA (reference sequence). Material for sequencing was blood. J is TRBJ2-1 and V is TRBV20-1, with D possibly matching TRBD2 (5 bases). The receptor was isolated from a man aged 18 to 30 in good health. The CDR3 spells CSARDFRIGETQFF. The CDR3 DNA reads as TGCAGTGCTAGAGATTTCAGGATCGGGGAGACCCAGTTCTTC.